This T cell receptor (beta chain) originates from a study of technical replicates of blood from a handful of donors. Using immunoSEQ multiplex PCR, the repertoire was profiled, and TCRdb retains in-frame clones only, with some absent. The repertoire includes approximately 82,000 clones, under 95% of them detected once, and about 0.24% sits in the top ten. V lost 4 bases and J lost 0, with 11 bases in between. This CDR3 region has 15 residues. CDR1 SGHTA and CDR2 FQGNSA come from the germline V gene. The J gene is TRBJ2-3, the V gene TRBV7-2; the D gene is possibly TRBD2 (5 bases). This sequence originates from a human donor in good health. The sample taken for sequencing was T cells isolated from PBMCs. In DNA form, the CDR3 reads TGTGCCAGCAGCTATCGAGCGGCTAGCACAGATACGCAGTATTTT. As protein: CASSYRAASTDTQYF.